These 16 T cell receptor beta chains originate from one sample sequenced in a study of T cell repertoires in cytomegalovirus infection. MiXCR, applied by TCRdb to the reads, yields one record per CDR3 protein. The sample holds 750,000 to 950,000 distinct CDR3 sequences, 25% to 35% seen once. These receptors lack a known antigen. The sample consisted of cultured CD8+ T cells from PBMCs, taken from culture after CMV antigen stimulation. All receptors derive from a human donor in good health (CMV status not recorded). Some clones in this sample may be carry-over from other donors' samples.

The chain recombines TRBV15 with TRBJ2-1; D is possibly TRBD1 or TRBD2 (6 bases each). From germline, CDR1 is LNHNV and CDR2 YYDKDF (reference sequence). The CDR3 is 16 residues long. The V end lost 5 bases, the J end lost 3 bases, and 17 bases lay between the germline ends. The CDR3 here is CATSPGPGAIYNEQFF. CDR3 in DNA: TGTGCCACCAGCCCCGGTCCGGGGGCCATCTACAATGAGCAGTTCTTC.

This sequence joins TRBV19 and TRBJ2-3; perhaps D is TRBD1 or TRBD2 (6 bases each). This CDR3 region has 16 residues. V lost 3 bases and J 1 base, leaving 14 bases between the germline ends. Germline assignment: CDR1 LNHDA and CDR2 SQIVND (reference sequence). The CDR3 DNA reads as TGTGCCAGTAGTATCGGGGGACATTTGGGCACAGATACGCAGTATTTT. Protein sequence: CASSIGGHLGTDTQYF.

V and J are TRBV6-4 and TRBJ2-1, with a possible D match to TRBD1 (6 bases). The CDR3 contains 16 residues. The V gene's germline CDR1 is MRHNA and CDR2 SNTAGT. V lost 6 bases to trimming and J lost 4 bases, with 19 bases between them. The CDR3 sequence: CASRPGVGGTYNEQFF. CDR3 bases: TGTGCCAGCAGGCCTGGGGTAGGGGGAACGTACAATGAGCAGTTCTTC.

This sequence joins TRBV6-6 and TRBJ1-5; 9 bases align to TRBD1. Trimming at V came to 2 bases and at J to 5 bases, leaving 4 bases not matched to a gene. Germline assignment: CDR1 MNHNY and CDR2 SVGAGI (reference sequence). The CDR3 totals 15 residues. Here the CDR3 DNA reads TGTGCCAGCAGTTACCACGACAGGGGGGATCAGCCCCAGCATTTT. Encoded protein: CASSYHDRGDQPQHF.

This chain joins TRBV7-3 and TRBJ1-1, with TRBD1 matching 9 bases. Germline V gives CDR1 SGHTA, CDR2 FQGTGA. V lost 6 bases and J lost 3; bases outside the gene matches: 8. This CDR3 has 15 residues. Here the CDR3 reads CASSPPTGGDTEAFF. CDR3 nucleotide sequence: TGTGCCAGCAGTCCTCCTACAGGGGGCGACACTGAAGCTTTCTTT. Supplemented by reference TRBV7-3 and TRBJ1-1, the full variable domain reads GAGVSQTPSNKVTEKGKYVELRCDPISGHTALYWYRQSLGQGPEFLIYFQGTGAADDSGLPNDRFFAVRPEGSVSTLKIQRTERGDSAVYLCASSPPTGGDTEAFFGQGTRLTVV.

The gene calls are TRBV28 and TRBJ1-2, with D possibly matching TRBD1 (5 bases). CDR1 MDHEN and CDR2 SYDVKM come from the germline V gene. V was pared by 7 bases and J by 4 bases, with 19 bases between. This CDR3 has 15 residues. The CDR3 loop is CASIKTGGVFYGYTF. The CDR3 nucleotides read TGTGCCAGCATCAAAACGGGGGGAGTTTTCTATGGCTACACCTTC.

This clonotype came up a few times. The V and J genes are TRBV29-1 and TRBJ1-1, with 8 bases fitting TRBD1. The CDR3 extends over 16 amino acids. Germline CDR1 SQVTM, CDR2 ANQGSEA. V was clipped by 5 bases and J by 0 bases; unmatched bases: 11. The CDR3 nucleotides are TGCAGCGTTAAAGGACAGGGCTACGGAATGAACACTGAAGCTTTCTTT. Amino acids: CSVKGQGYGMNTEAFF. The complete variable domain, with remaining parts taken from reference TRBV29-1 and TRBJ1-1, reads SAVISQKPSRDICQRGTSLTIQCQVDSQVTMMFWYRQQPGQSLTLIATANQGSEATYESGFVIDKFPISRPNLTFSTLTVSNMSPEDSSIYLCSVKGQGYGMNTEAFFGQGTRLTVV.

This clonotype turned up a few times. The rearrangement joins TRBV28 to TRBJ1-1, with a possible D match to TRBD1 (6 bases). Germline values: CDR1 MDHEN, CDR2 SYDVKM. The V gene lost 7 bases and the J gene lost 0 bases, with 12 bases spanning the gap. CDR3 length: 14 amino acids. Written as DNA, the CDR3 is TGTGCCAGCAAACTAGGGACACTGAACACTGAAGCTTTCTTT. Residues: CASKLGTLNTEAFF.

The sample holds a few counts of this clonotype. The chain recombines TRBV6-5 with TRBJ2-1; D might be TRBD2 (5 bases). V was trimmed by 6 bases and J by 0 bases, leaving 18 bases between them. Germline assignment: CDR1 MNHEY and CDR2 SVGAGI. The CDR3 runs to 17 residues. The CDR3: CASRSNEAASSYNEQFF. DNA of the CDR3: TGTGCCAGCAGATCAAACGAAGCGGCCAGCTCCTACAATGAGCAGTTCTTC.

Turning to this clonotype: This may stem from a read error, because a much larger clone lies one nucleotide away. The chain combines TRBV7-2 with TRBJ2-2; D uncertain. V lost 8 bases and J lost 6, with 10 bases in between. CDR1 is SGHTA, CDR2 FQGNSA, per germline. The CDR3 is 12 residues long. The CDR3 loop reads CASEMDPGELFF. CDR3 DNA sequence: TGTGCCAGCGAAATGGACCCCGGGGAGCTGTTTTTT.

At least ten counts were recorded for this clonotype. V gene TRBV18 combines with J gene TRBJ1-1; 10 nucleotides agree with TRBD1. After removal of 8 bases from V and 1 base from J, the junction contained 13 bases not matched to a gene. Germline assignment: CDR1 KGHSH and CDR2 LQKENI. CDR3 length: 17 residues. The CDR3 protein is CASHNHGTGVRNTEAFF. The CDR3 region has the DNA TGTGCCAGCCACAACCACGGGACAGGGGTTCGGAACACTGAAGCTTTCTTT.

CDR3 in amino acids: CASTVDREEGNQPQHF. The CDR3 coding sequence is TGTGCCAGCACCGTGGACAGGGAGGAAGGCAATCAGCCCCAGCATTTT. This chain connects TRBV14 to TRBJ1-5; 8 nucleotides line up with TRBD1. Germline lookup yields CDR1 SGHDN and CDR2 FVKESK. Trimming removed 7 bases from V and 2 bases from J; junction bases left unmatched: 10. The CDR3 sequence is 16 residues long.

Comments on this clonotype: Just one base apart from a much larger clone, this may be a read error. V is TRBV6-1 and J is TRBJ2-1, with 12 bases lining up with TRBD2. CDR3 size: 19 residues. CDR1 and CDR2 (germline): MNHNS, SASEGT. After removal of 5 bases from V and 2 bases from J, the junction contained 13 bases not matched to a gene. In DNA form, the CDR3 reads TGTGCCAGCAGTTACCCCAGGACTAGCGGGGAGGGGGCCTACAATGAGCAGTTCTTC. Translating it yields CASSYPRTSGEGAYNEQFF.

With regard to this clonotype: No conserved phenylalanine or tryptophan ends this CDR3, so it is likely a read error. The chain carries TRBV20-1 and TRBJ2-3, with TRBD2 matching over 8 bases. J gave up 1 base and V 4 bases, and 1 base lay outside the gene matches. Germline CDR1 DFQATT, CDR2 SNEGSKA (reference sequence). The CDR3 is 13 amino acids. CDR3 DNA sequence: TGCAGTGCTACCGGGGGGGGCACAGATACGCAGTATCTT. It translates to CSATGGGTDTQYL.

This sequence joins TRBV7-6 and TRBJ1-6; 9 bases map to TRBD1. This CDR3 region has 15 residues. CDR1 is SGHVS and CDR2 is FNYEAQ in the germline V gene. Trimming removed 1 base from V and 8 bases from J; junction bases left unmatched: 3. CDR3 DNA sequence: TGTGCCAGCAGCTTAGAACAGGGGGCGGATTCACCCCTCCACTTT. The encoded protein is CASSLEQGADSPLHF. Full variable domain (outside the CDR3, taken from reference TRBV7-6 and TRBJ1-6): GAGVSQSPRYKVTKRGQDVALRCDPISGHVSLYWYRQALGQGPEFLTYFNYEAQQDKSGLPNDRFSAERPEGSISTLTIQRTEQRDSAMYRCASSLEQGADSPLHFGNGTRLTVT.

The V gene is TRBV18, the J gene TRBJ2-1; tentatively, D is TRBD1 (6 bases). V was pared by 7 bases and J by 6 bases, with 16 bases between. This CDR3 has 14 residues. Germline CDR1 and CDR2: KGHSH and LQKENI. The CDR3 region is CASFGAGDGNEQFF. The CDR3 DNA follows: TGTGCCAGCTTTGGGGCAGGGGATGGCAATGAGCAGTTCTTC.